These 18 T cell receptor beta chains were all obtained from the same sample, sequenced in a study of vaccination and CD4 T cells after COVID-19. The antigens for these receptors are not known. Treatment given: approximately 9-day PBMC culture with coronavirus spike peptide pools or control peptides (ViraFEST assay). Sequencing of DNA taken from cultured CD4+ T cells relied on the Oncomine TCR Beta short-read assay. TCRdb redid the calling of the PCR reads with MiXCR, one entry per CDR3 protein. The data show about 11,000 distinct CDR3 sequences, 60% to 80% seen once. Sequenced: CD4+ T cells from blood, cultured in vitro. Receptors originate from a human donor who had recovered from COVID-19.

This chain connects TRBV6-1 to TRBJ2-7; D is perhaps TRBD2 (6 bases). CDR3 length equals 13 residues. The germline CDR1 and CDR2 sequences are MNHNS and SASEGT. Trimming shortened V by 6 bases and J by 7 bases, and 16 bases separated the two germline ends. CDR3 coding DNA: TGTGCCAGCAGCCAGGGACTTCTGAGGGAGCAGTACTTC. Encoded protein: CASSQGLLREQYF.

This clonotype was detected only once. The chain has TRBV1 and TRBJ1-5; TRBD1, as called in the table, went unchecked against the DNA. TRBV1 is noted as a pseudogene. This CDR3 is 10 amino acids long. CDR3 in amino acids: CTSGGKPQHF. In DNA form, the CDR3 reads TGCACCAGCGGGGGGAAGCCCCAGCATTTT.

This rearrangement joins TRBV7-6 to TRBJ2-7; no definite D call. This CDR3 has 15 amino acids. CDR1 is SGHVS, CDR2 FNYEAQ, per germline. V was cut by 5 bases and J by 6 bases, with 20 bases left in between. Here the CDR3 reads CASSRRIELYVEQYF. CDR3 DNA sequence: TGTGCCAGCAGCCGACGAATAGAACTCTACGTCGAGCAGTACTTC.

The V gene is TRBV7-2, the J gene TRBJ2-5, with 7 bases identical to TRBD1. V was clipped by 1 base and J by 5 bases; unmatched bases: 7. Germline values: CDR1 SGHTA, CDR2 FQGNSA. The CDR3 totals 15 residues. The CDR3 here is CASSLDRGSRETQYF. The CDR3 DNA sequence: TGTGCCAGCAGCTTAGACAGGGGAAGTAGGGAGACCCAGTACTTC.

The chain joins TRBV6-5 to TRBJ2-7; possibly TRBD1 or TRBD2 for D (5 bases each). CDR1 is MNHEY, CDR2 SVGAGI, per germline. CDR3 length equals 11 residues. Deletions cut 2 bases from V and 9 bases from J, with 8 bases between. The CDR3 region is CASSYGTAQYF. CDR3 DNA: TGTGCCAGCAGTTACGGGACGGCGCAGTACTTC.

The CDR3 region is CASSPGRGRSPLHF. CDR3 nucleotides: TGTGCCAGCAGCCCCGGGAGGGGACGGTCACCCCTCCACTTT. The gene calls are TRBV28 and TRBJ1-6, with D possibly TRBD1 on 5 matching bases. Trimming stripped 6 bases from V and 10 bases from J, with 16 bases between. CDR3 length: 14 residues. Germline CDR1 reads MDHEN; CDR2 reads SYDVKM.

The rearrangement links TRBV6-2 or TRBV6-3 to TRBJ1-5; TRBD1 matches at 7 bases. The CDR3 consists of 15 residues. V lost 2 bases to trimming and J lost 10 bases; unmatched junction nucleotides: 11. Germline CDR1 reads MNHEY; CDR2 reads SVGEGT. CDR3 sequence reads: CASSYRGRGTGPQHF. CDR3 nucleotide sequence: TGTGCCAGCAGTTACCGGGGCAGGGGGACGGGTCCCCAGCATTTT.

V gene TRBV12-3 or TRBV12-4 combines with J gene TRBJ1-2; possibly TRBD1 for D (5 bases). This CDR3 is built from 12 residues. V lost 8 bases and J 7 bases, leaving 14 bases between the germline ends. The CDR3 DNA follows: TGTGCCAGCTGGGGGAGGGGAGGTGGCTACACCTTC. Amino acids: CASWGRGGGYTF.

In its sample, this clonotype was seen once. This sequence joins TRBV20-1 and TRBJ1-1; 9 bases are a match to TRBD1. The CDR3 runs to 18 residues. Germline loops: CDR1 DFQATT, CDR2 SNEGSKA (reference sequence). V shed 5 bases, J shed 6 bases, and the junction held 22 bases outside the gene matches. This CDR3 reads CSADPLFSLGTGIPEAFF. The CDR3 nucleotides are TGCAGTGCTGACCCGCTGTTCTCACTGGGGACAGGGATACCTGAAGCTTTCTTT.

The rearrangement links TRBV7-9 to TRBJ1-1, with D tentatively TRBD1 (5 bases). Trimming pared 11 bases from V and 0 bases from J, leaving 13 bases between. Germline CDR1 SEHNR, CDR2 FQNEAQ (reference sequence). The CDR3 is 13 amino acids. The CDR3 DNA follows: TGTGCCGGGGGGAGGGCCATGAACACTGAAGCTTTCTTT. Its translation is CAGGRAMNTEAFF.

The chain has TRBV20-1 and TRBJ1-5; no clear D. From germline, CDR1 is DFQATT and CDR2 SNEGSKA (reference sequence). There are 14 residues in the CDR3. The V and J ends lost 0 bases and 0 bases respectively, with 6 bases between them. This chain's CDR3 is CSARDPDSNQPQHF. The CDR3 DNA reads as TGCAGTGCTAGAGACCCGGATAGCAATCAGCCCCAGCATTTT.

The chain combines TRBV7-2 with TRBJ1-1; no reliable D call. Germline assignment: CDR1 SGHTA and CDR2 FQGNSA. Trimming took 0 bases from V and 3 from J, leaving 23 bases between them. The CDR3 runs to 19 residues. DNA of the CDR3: TGTGCCAGCAGCTTAGCTTGGGGAACCAGGACTGTTTGGGACACTGAAGCTTTCTTT. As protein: CASSLAWGTRTVWDTEAFF.

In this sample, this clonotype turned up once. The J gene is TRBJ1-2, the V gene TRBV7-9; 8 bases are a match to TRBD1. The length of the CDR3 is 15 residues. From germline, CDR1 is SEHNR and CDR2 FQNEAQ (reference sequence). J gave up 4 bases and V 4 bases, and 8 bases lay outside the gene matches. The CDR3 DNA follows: TGTGCCAGCAGCTCTTACAACAGGGGGGGCTATGGCTACACCTTC. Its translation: CASSSYNRGGYGYTF.

CDR3 residues: CASSLGGGVNQPQHF. The CDR3 DNA is TGTGCCAGCAGTTTGGGTGGGGGGGTGAATCAGCCCCAGCATTTT. The chain employs TRBV27 and TRBJ1-5, with a possible D match to TRBD1 (5 bases). The V end lost 3 bases, the J end lost 4 bases, and 13 bases lay between the germline ends. The CDR3 sequence is 15 residues long. Germline values: CDR1 MNHEY, CDR2 SMNVEV (reference sequence).

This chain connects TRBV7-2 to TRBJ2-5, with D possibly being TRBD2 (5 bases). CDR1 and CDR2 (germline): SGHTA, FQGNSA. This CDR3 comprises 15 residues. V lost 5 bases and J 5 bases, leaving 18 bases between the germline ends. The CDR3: CASSQNRADRETQYF. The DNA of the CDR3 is TGTGCCAGCAGCCAAAATCGAGCGGATAGGGAGACCCAGTACTTC.

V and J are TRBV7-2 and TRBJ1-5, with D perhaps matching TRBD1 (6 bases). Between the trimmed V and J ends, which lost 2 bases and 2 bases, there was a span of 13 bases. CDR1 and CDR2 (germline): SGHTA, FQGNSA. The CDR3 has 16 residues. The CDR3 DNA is TGTGCCAGCAGCTTAACGGGGGCCGTTCGCAATCAGCCCCAGCATTTT. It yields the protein CASSLTGAVRNQPQHF.

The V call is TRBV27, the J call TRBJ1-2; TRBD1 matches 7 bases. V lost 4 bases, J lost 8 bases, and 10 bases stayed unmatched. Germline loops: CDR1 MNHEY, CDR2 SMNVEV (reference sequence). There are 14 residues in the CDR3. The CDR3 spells CASSSTGALRGYTF. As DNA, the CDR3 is TGTGCCAGCAGTTCCACAGGGGCCCTGCGAGGCTACACCTTC.

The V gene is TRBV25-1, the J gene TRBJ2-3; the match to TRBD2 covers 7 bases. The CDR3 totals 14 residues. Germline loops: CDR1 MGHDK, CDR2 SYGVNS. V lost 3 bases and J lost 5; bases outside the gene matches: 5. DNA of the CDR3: TGTGCCAGCAGTGATGGGGGGGGGAAAGATACGCAGTATTTT. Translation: CASSDGGGKDTQYF.